Below, 29 T cell receptor beta chains from the same sample are listed, as sequenced in a study of shared clonotypes between healthy human individuals. Profiled with immunoSEQ multiplex PCR; TCRdb holds only in-frame clones, not every one. The sample records 2 million to 2.5 million clones, over 85% being singletons. The sequenced sample was naive CD4+ T cells sorted from blood. The subset was: CD45RA+ positively selected. The source is a man younger than 35 in good health.

The chain combines TRBV19 with TRBJ1-5; 8 bases are shared with TRBD1. CDR1 is LNHDA, CDR2 SQIVND, per germline (reference sequence). The CDR3 has 16 residues. The J segment lost 3 bases and the V segment lost 4 bases, leaving 8 bases of the junction unmatched. Written as DNA, the CDR3 is TGTGCCAGTAGTAGACAGACAGGGGTAAACAATCAGCCCCAGCATTTT. Translating it yields CASSRQTGVNNQPQHF.

J is TRBJ2-3 and V is TRBV6-1, with 7 bases matching TRBD2. V shed 2 bases and J 0 bases; nucleotides not matched to a gene: 5. CDR1 MNHNS and CDR2 SASEGT come from the germline V gene. This CDR3 has 16 residues. CDR3 in amino acids: CASSESAGVSTDTQYF. In DNA form, the CDR3 reads TGTGCCAGCAGTGAATCCGCGGGAGTGAGCACAGATACGCAGTATTTT.

This clone was observed once. CDR3 in DNA: TGTGCCAGCAGCGTAGGGTTTAGCGGGAGCCCAGATACGCAGTATTTT. Protein product: CASSVGFSGSPDTQYF. The chain is built from TRBV9 and TRBJ2-3, with TRBD2 matching 9 bases. The J segment lost 4 bases and the V segment lost 0 bases, leaving 6 bases of the junction unmatched. The V gene's germline CDR1 is SGDLS and CDR2 YYNGEE. This CDR3 comprises 16 residues.

The chain recombines TRBV6-6 with TRBJ2-3; D is undetermined. Germline CDR1 MNHNY, CDR2 SVGAGI (reference sequence). V lost 6 bases to trimming and J lost 2 bases, with 15 bases between them. The CDR3 covers 15 residues. CDR3 residues: CASRRDMGNTDTQYF. CDR3 DNA sequence: TGTGCCAGCAGACGAGACATGGGAAACACAGATACGCAGTATTTT.

This clone appeared once. V is TRBV5-1 and J is TRBJ2-3, with a possible D match to TRBD2 (5 bases). CDR3 length: 14 amino acids. Germline CDR1 SGHRS, CDR2 YFSETQ. Trimming left V 3 bases short and J 4 bases short, with 12 bases between. CDR3 nucleotides: TGCGCCAGCAGCTCTGAGGGAAATCCAGATACGCAGTATTTT. It is translated as CASSSEGNPDTQYF. Full variable domain (remainder filled in from reference TRBV5-1 and TRBJ2-3): KAGVTQTPRYLIKTRGQQVTLSCSPISGHRSVSWYQQTPGQGLQFLFEYFSETQRNKGNFPGRFSGRQFSNSRSEMNVSTLELGDSALYLCASSSEGNPDTQYFGPGTRLTVL.

This clone appeared a few times. The chain uses TRBV28 and TRBJ1-1; D gene unclear. This CDR3 is 15 amino acids long. Trimming cost V 6 bases and J 1 base, with 15 bases left between them. The germline V gene has CDR1 MDHEN and CDR2 SYDVKM. CDR3 nucleotides: TGTGCCAGCAGCCCCGCGCTCCCCGGGAACACTGAAGCTTTCTTT. It codes for CASSPALPGNTEAFF. The full variable domain, completed using reference TRBV28 and TRBJ1-1, is DVKVTQSSRYLVKRTGEKVFLECVQDMDHENMFWYRQDPGLGLRLIYFSYDVKMKEKGDIPEGYSVSREKKERFSLILESASTNQTSMYLCASSPALPGNTEAFFGQGTRLTVV.

Notes on this clone: Within the sample, other DNA sequences also encode this same CDR3. The chain uses TRBV5-1 and TRBJ2-2, with TRBD1 matching 8 bases. This CDR3 contains 15 residues. Trimming removed 4 bases from V and 1 base from J; junction bases left unmatched: 3. In germline, CDR1 is SGHRS, CDR2 YFSETQ. The DNA for the CDR3 is TGCGCCAGCAGCCCAGACAGGGGGAACACCGGGGAGCTGTTTTTT. The encoded protein is CASSPDRGNTGELFF.

J is TRBJ2-3 and V is TRBV5-1; no clear D gene. Deletions cut 4 bases from V and 2 bases from J, with 17 bases between. Germline lookup yields CDR1 SGHRS and CDR2 YFSETQ. This CDR3 is 16 amino acids long. The CDR3 here is CASSPVPGGSTDTQYF. In DNA, the CDR3 is TGCGCCAGCAGCCCCGTGCCGGGCGGCTCCACAGATACGCAGTATTTT.

This clone has just one count. The CDR3 coding sequence is TGCGCCAGCAGCCTTGGGACAGGGATGGTAAGGGAGCAGTTCTTC. This sequence encodes CASSLGTGMVREQFF. The chain employs TRBV4-1 and TRBJ2-1; 9 positions match TRBD1. CDR3 length: 15 residues. In germline, CDR1 is MGHRA, CDR2 YSYEKL. With V trimmed by 4 bases and J by 10 bases, 11 bases remained unmatched.

The CDR3 reads CASREWGNGEQYF. CDR3 nucleotides: TGTGCCAGCAGGGAGTGGGGTAACGGCGAGCAGTACTTC. This chain connects TRBV2 to TRBJ2-7; D ambiguous. Per germline, CDR1 SNHLY and CDR2 FYNNEI. Trimming took off 6 bases at V and 6 bases at J, with 15 bases between the two ends. The CDR3 has 13 residues.

This clone was counted a single time. The genes are TRBV10-3 and TRBJ1-1; D is perhaps TRBD1 (6 bases). This CDR3 is built from 14 residues. V was clipped by 4 bases and J by 1 base, with 10 bases between them. Germline lookup yields CDR1 ENHRY and CDR2 SYGVKD. Here the CDR3 DNA reads TGTGCCATCAGTGCTGCAGGGGCGAACACTGAAGCTTTCTTT. It codes for CAISAAGANTEAFF.

The genes are TRBV7-2 and TRBJ1-6; a weak D match, TRBD1 (5 bases). CDR1 and CDR2 (germline): SGHTA, FQGNSA. V gave up 8 bases and J gave up 9 bases, with 14 bases separating them. The CDR3 totals 13 residues. CDR3: CASHAQGVSPLHF. CDR3 nucleotide sequence: TGTGCCAGCCACGCCCAGGGAGTTTCACCCCTCCACTTT.

The chain uses TRBV18 and TRBJ2-1; D is possibly TRBD2 (6 bases). The V gene's germline CDR1 is KGHSH and CDR2 LQKENI. The CDR3 sequence is 16 residues long. Trimming took off 1 base at V and 8 bases at J, with 18 bases between the two ends. CDR3 DNA: TGTGCCAGCTCACCACGCGTTGCGGGGCCCGGGGATGAGCAGTTCTTC. Its protein product is CASSPRVAGPGDEQFF.

This clone came up once. The J gene is TRBJ1-5, the V gene TRBV10-3, with 9 bases lining up with TRBD1. Germline CDR1 ENHRY, CDR2 SYGVKD. Trimming cost V 11 bases and J 0 bases; bases outside gene matches: 14. There are 17 residues in the CDR3. In DNA form, the CDR3 reads TGTGCCTCCGGCCCGGGACAGGGTTTTAATAGCAATCAGCCCCAGCATTTT. Translation gives CASGPGQGFNSNQPQHF.

The genes are TRBV6-5 and TRBJ2-5; D possibly corresponds to TRBD1 (5 bases). Per the germline V gene, CDR1 is MNHEY and CDR2 is SVGAGI. The CDR3 totals 16 residues. Trimming took 4 bases from V and 0 from J, leaving 15 bases between them. Here the CDR3 DNA reads TGTGCCAGCAGTTCCGGACGACAGCCTTACCAAGAGACCCAGTACTTC. It yields the protein CASSSGRQPYQETQYF.

V and J are TRBV28 and TRBJ1-3; D is undetermined. The CDR3 has 11 residues. V lost 11 bases, J lost 4 bases, and 9 bases lay in between. Germline CDR1 reads MDHEN; CDR2 reads SYDVKM. Written as DNA, the CDR3 is TGTGCCGGCGTTCGGGGAAACACCATATATTTT. Protein product: CAGVRGNTIYF.

The chain combines TRBV7-9 with TRBJ2-7; 14 nucleotides align to TRBD2. CDR1 is SEHNR and CDR2 is FQNEAQ in the germline V gene (reference sequence). J lost 4 bases, V lost 5 bases, and 4 bases had no gene match. CDR3 length equals 15 residues. The CDR3 is CASSKGLAGAYEQYF. CDR3 in DNA: TGTGCCAGCAGCAAGGGACTAGCGGGGGCATACGAGCAGTACTTC.

The chain recombines TRBV30 with TRBJ2-5; 12 positions agree with TRBD2. The CDR3 covers 13 residues. Unmatched junction bases numbered 7, after V lost 8 bases and J lost 6 bases. Germline CDR1 reads GTSNPN; CDR2 reads SVGIG (reference sequence). The CDR3 coding sequence is TGTGCCCAAGGACTAGCGGGATTAAAGACCCAGTACTTC. Its translation is CAQGLAGLKTQYF.

V gene TRBV5-1 combines with J gene TRBJ2-7, with 11 bases matching TRBD1. This CDR3 is built from 15 residues. With 1 base clipped from V and 5 bases from J, the junction kept 5 bases outside the gene matches. The V gene's germline CDR1 is SGHRS and CDR2 YFSETQ. For the CDR3, the DNA is TGCGCCAGCAGCTTGCGGACAGGGGGCAGGGACGAGCAGTACTTC. As protein: CASSLRTGGRDEQYF.

The chain combines TRBV9 with TRBJ2-4; 12 bases match TRBD1. There are 19 residues in the CDR3. Germline CDR1 SGDLS, CDR2 YYNGEE. V trimming: 4 bases; J trimming: 1 base; junction bases outside the gene matches: 12. CDR3 nucleotides: TGTGCCAGCAGCCCAGAGGGACAGGGGGCCCAGGTTGCCAAAAACATTCAGTACTTC. It codes for CASSPEGQGAQVAKNIQYF.

The chain links TRBV7-2 to TRBJ2-7; D may be TRBD1 (6 bases). V lost 5 bases and J lost 0, with 17 bases in between. Germline V gives CDR1 SGHTA, CDR2 FQGNSA. This CDR3 has 16 amino acids. The CDR3 region has the DNA TGTGCCAGCAGCAGACAGGCAGCCATCAGCTCCTACGAGCAGTACTTC. Residues: CASSRQAAISSYEQYF.

In regard to this clone: At the DNA level, this CDR3 is encoded by other sequences in the same sample as well. J is TRBJ2-7 and V is TRBV6-1, with 9 bases that match TRBD2. This CDR3 has 14 residues. Germline CDR1 and CDR2: MNHNS and SASEGT. V dropped 2 bases and J dropped 3; count of bases not matched to a gene: 2. In nucleotides, the CDR3 is TGTGCCAGCAGTGAATTAGCGGGGGACTACGAGCAGTACTTC. Translating gives CASSELAGDYEQYF.

This clone appeared once. This sequence joins TRBV19 and TRBJ2-7, with a possible D match to TRBD2 (5 bases). The CDR3 length is 13 residues. Per germline, CDR1 LNHDA and CDR2 SQIVND (reference sequence). The ends were cut back, 5 bases at V and 5 bases at J, with 13 bases in the middle. The CDR3 sequence: CASSPSGAHEQYF. The CDR3 DNA sequence: TGTGCCAGTAGTCCCAGCGGAGCGCACGAGCAGTACTTC.

The V call is TRBV30, the J call TRBJ2-1; the match to TRBD2 covers 12 bases. From germline, CDR1 is GTSNPN and CDR2 SVGIG (reference sequence). The CDR3 runs to 17 residues. V lost 0 bases, J lost 5 bases, and 8 bases stayed unmatched. CDR3 loop: CAWSVDRTSGNNNEQFF. The CDR3 DNA reads TGTGCCTGGAGTGTTGACCGGACTAGCGGGAATAACAATGAGCAGTTCTTC.

The genes are TRBV4-1 and TRBJ2-2; TRBD2 matches at 13 bases. CDR1 is MGHRA, CDR2 YSYEKL, per germline. J lost 3 bases, V lost 2 bases, and 3 bases had no gene match. This CDR3 is 17 amino acids long. In DNA, the CDR3 is TGCGCCAGCAGCCAATGGACTAGCGGGAGCTACACCGGGGAGCTGTTTTTT. It yields the protein CASSQWTSGSYTGELFF.

The chain recombines TRBV6-1 with TRBJ1-2, with D perhaps TRBD1 (5 bases). This CDR3 contains 15 residues. Germline V gives CDR1 MNHNS, CDR2 SASEGT. Trimming stripped 0 bases from V and 0 bases from J, with 8 bases between. CDR3 region: CASSEAHRTNYGYTF. Here the CDR3 DNA reads TGTGCCAGCAGTGAAGCCCACAGGACTAACTATGGCTACACCTTC.

The J gene is TRBJ2-5, the V gene TRBV5-4, with D possibly being TRBD1 (7 bases). V was trimmed by 7 bases and J by 2 bases, leaving 15 bases between them. The CDR3 runs to 14 residues. Germline V lookup: CDR1 SGHNT, CDR2 YYREEE (reference sequence). Here the CDR3 reads CASSRGAEQETQYF. The DNA of the CDR3 is TGTGCCAGCTCCAGGGGGGCAGAACAAGAGACCCAGTACTTC.

This clone was seen a single time. The chain carries TRBV10-3 and TRBJ1-1, with D hard to call. The germline CDR1 and CDR2 sequences are ENHRY and SYGVKD. The CDR3 has 14 residues. The V and J ends lost 6 bases and 1 base respectively, with 12 bases between them. This CDR3 is CAIRPREANTEAFF. In DNA form, the CDR3 reads TGTGCCATCAGGCCCCGGGAGGCGAACACTGAAGCTTTCTTT.

V and J are TRBV10-3 and TRBJ1-1; 7 nucleotides align to TRBD1. The trim removed 4 bases at V and 6 bases at J, leaving 8 bases unmatched. The CDR3 sequence is 14 residues long. Germline V lookup: CDR1 ENHRY, CDR2 SYGVKD. This chain's CDR3 is CAISVDRVAAEAFF. CDR3 nucleotide sequence: TGTGCCATCAGTGTTGACAGGGTCGCCGCTGAAGCTTTCTTT.